Each of the 21 T cell receptor beta chains below was sequenced from the same sample in a study of cytomegalovirus exposure and HLA in healthy donors. Primers included in the PCR were 60 Vbeta and 13 Jbeta primers. Clones were sequenced by immunoSEQ multiplex PCR, and TCRdb holds only the in-frame ones, with some missing. The data hold around 130,000 clones, with under 85% observed a single time. The sample consisted of PBMCs. The receptor source for this set is a man between 18 and 29 years old in good health and CMV-seropositive.

This chain links TRBV5-5 with TRBJ2-1; TRBD1 matches 7 bases. The J segment lost 7 bases and the V segment lost 0 bases, leaving 7 bases of the junction unmatched. Germline CDR1 and CDR2: SGHKS and YYEKEE (reference sequence). The CDR3 runs 15 residues. CDR3 protein: CASSLVPGGRNEQFF. The DNA for the CDR3 is TGTGCCAGCAGCTTGGTTCCAGGGGGTCGAAATGAGCAGTTCTTC.

On this clone itself: One end of the junction is discordant with germline, which a read error may explain. The genes are TRBV7-9 and TRBJ1-1; no clear D. The CDR3 contains 14 residues. In germline, CDR1 is SEHNR, CDR2 FQNEAQ (reference sequence). The DNA for the CDR3 is TGTTCCAGCAGCTCGGCCGACAAGAACACTGAAGCTTTCTTT. Translating gives CSSSSADKNTEAFF.

The chain recombines TRBV6-6 with TRBJ2-3; 12 bases are shared with TRBD1. CDR1 is MNHNY and CDR2 is SVGAGI in the germline V gene (reference sequence). V shed 2 bases, J shed 4 bases, and the junction held 1 base outside the gene matches. The CDR3 is 15 residues long. The CDR3 nucleotides read TGTGCCAGCAGTTACGGGACAGGGGGCCCAGATACGCAGTATTTT. Its translation is CASSYGTGGPDTQYF.

The genes are TRBV6-5 and TRBJ1-2; D is perhaps TRBD1 (5 bases). The germline gives CDR1 MNHEY, CDR2 SVGAGI. V lost 1 base to trimming and J lost 7 bases, with 10 bases between them. The CDR3 runs to 13 residues. The CDR3 protein is CASSYLGVVGYTF. CDR3 in DNA: TGTGCCAGCAGTTACTTAGGGGTTGTTGGCTACACCTTC.

The V gene is TRBV27, the J gene TRBJ2-2, with unresolved D. The CDR3 extends over 13 amino acids. The ends were cut back, 2 bases at V and 7 bases at J, with 8 bases in the middle. Germline V gives CDR1 MNHEY, CDR2 SMNVEV (reference sequence). CDR3 protein: CASSLVFLGELFF. The CDR3 coding sequence is TGTGCCAGCAGTTTAGTGTTTCTCGGGGAGCTGTTTTTT.

The chain has TRBV27 and TRBJ2-3, with TRBD1 matching 7 bases. CDR3 length: 14 amino acids. Germline V gene sequence: CDR1 MNHEY, CDR2 SMNVEV (reference sequence). The ends lost 5 bases at V and 3 bases at J; junction bases unmatched: 5. CDR3 DNA sequence: TGTGCCAGCAGTCGACAGGGCGGGACAGATACGCAGTATTTT. Translated: CASSRQGGTDTQYF.

The chain employs TRBV18 and TRBJ2-3; no clear D. Germline CDR1 and CDR2: KGHSH and LQKENI. The germline V and J ends were trimmed by 3 bases and 5 bases, with 9 bases remaining between them. CDR3 size: 13 residues. The CDR3 DNA reads TGTGCCAGCTCACCCTTAGAGCGAGATACGCAGTATTTT. Its translation is CASSPLERDTQYF.

The chain has TRBV5-1 and TRBJ1-1; D unclear. Germline lookup yields CDR1 SGHRS and CDR2 YFSETQ. This CDR3 region has 15 residues. Between the trimmed V and J ends, which lost 4 bases and 0 bases, there was a span of 13 bases. CDR3 DNA: TGCGCCAGCAGCCCGAGGGCAGCGATGAACACTGAAGCTTTCTTT. Translation gives CASSPRAAMNTEAFF.

This clone was counted between two and nine times. The chain has TRBV6-5 and TRBJ1-1; D might be TRBD1 (6 bases). This CDR3 spans 16 amino acids. The germline V gene encodes CDR1 MNHEY and CDR2 SVGAGI. The V end was cut by 4 bases, the J end by 1 base, with 16 bases between. Here the CDR3 DNA reads TGTGCCAGCAGTTCCCACCGGGGGGCGGGGAACACTGAAGCTTTCTTT. This encodes CASSSHRGAGNTEAFF.

CDR3 protein: CASSESNRGRNTEAFF. In nucleotides, the CDR3 is TGTGCCAGCAGTGAATCAAACAGGGGGCGGAACACTGAAGCTTTCTTT. This chain uses TRBV25-1 with TRBJ1-1, with 9 bases fitting TRBD1. Germline V CDR1 and CDR2: MGHDK, SYGVNS. The CDR3 has 16 residues. V lost 1 base and J lost 1; bases outside the gene matches: 4.

CDR3: CAWGLAGGETQYF. CDR3 nucleotide sequence: TGTGCCTGGGGACTAGCGGGAGGAGAGACCCAGTACTTC. V is TRBV30 and J is TRBJ2-5; TRBD2 matches 14 bases. This CDR3 has 13 amino acids. Trimming at V came to 5 bases and at J to 4 bases, leaving 0 bases not matched to a gene. Germline CDR1 reads GTSNPN; CDR2 reads SVGIG (reference sequence).

A single count supports this clone. The rearrangement joins TRBV11-2 to TRBJ1-1; 9 bases are shared with TRBD1. CDR3 length equals 15 residues. Germline CDR1 SGHAT, CDR2 FQNNGV. Trimming at V came to 4 bases and at J to 4 bases, leaving 7 bases not matched to a gene. For the CDR3, the DNA is TGTGCCAGCAGCTACGAACAGGGGGCTGGCACTGAAGCTTTCTTT. Translated: CASSYEQGAGTEAFF.

This chain uses TRBV28 with TRBJ1-2, with D perhaps TRBD1 (5 bases). CDR3 length: 12 amino acids. Germline CDR1 and CDR2: MDHEN and SYDVKM. Trimming removed 8 bases from V and 8 bases from J, with 15 bases in between. In DNA, the CDR3 is TGTGCCAGCGGCCAAGGGGCTTGGGGCTACACCTTC. This sequence encodes CASGQGAWGYTF.

The V and J genes are TRBV4-1 and TRBJ1-2; no definite D call. CDR1 and CDR2 (germline): MGHRA, YSYEKL. The CDR3 extends over 14 amino acids. The V end lost 2 bases, the J end lost 6 bases, and 13 bases lay between the germline ends. The CDR3 sequence: CASSQHSLVDGYTF. The CDR3, as DNA: TGCGCCAGCAGCCAACACAGTCTGGTGGATGGCTACACCTTC.

The genes are TRBV19 and TRBJ2-1; no clear D gene. Trimming removed 5 bases from V and 4 bases from J, with 9 bases in between. Germline V lookup: CDR1 LNHDA, CDR2 SQIVND (reference sequence). This CDR3 comprises 13 residues. CDR3 coding DNA: TGTGCCAGTAGTGACTGGATGTACAATGAGCAGTTCTTC. The encoded protein is CASSDWMYNEQFF.

J is TRBJ1-2 and V is TRBV7-9, with 9 bases matching TRBD1. J lost 7 bases, V lost 3 bases, and 3 bases had no gene match. The length of the CDR3 is 13 residues. Germline values: CDR1 SEHNR, CDR2 FQNEAQ (reference sequence). DNA for the CDR3: TGTGCCAGCAGCTTGGACAGGGGAGGTGGCTACACCTTC. Amino acid sequence: CASSLDRGGGYTF.

The rearrangement joins TRBV14 to TRBJ1-1; D is uncertain. Germline V lookup: CDR1 SGHDN, CDR2 FVKESK. V was trimmed by 1 base and J by 4 bases, leaving 13 bases between them. The CDR3 length is 15 residues. CDR3 DNA sequence: TGTGCCAGCAGCCAAGGTCACAGACCACGCACTGAAGCTTTCTTT. Protein product: CASSQGHRPRTEAFF.

V usage is TRBV7-9 and J usage is TRBJ2-5; 7 nucleotides agree with TRBD1. With 5 bases clipped from V and 5 bases from J, the junction kept 8 bases outside the gene matches. This CDR3 is 14 amino acids long. The V gene's germline CDR1 is SEHNR and CDR2 FQNEAQ (reference sequence). CDR3 sequence (DNA): TGTGCCAGCAGCCCGACAGGGTTTGATGAGACCCAGTACTTC. Its protein is CASSPTGFDETQYF.

This clone was detected once. The V and J genes are TRBV28 and TRBJ2-1; the D gene is possibly TRBD1 (6 bases). The CDR3 runs to 15 residues. The V gene lost 4 bases and the J gene lost 1 base, with 11 bases spanning the gap. The germline V gene encodes CDR1 MDHEN and CDR2 SYDVKM. This CDR3 is CASSSRQVSYNEQFF. The CDR3, as DNA: TGTGCCAGCAGTTCACGACAGGTGTCCTACAATGAGCAGTTCTTC.

This rearrangement joins TRBV5-4 to TRBJ2-7; TRBD1 aligns across 9 bases. V trimming: 7 bases; J trimming: 2 bases; junction bases outside the gene matches: 7. CDR3 length: 14 amino acids. Germline-derived CDR1 and CDR2 are SGHNT and YYREEE (reference sequence). CDR3 loop: CASQPGTGTYEQYF. In nucleotides, the CDR3 is TGTGCCAGCCAACCCGGGACAGGGACCTACGAGCAGTACTTC. The full variable domain, rest sourced from reference TRBV5-4 and TRBJ2-7, is ETGVTQSPTHLIKTRGQQVTLRCSSQSGHNTVSWYQQALGQGPQFIFQYYREEENGRGNFPPRFSGLQFPNYSSELNVNALELDDSALYLCASQPGTGTYEQYFGPGTRLTVT.

The chain employs TRBV4-1 and TRBJ2-3; 7 bases match TRBD1. V lost 3 bases and J lost 3; bases outside the gene matches: 3. The CDR3 has 14 amino acids. The germline V gene encodes CDR1 MGHRA and CDR2 YSYEKL. As DNA, the CDR3 is TGCGCCAGCAGCCAGCAACAGGGGACAGATACGCAGTATTTT. This translates into CASSQQQGTDTQYF.